One sample yielded the 16 T cell receptor beta chains listed below, sequenced in a study of T cell repertoires in cytomegalovirus infection. Each CDR3 protein is one row after TCRdb ran MiXCR on the reads. The sample has some 38,000 distinct CDR3 sequences; roughly half are singletons. No antigen has been assigned to these receptors. The source material was CD8+ T cells from cultured PBMCs, sampled from culture after CMV antigen stimulation. These receptors came from a human donor in good health (CMV status not recorded). Some clones in this sample may be carry-over from other donors' samples.

The chain is built from TRBV6-1 and TRBJ2-7; D remains unclear. The CDR3 runs to 12 residues. The germline CDR1 and CDR2 sequences are MNHNS and SASEGT. Trimming stripped 2 bases from V and 4 bases from J, with 6 bases between. The CDR3 loop reads CASSESKYEQYF. DNA for the CDR3: TGTGCCAGCAGTGAAAGTAAATACGAGCAGTACTTC.

This clonotype turned up a few times. The gene calls are TRBV19 and TRBJ1-5; D ambiguous. V lost 1 base and J lost 0, with 7 bases in between. The CDR3 has 15 residues. Germline CDR1 and CDR2: LNHDA and SQIVND (reference sequence). The CDR3 loop reads CASSIGDYSNQPQHF. CDR3 nucleotides: TGTGCCAGTAGTATAGGAGATTATAGCAATCAGCCCCAGCATTTT.

This clonotype was detected a few times. The genes are TRBV7-9 and TRBJ2-1; TRBD2 agrees at 11 bases. V shed 4 bases, J shed 8 bases, and the junction held 10 bases outside the gene matches. The CDR3 is 16 residues long. Germline CDR1 SEHNR, CDR2 FQNEAQ (reference sequence). CDR3 loop: CASSSLSGRVKDEQFF. In nucleotides, the CDR3 is TGTGCCAGCAGCTCCCTTAGCGGGAGGGTTAAGGATGAGCAGTTCTTC. Full variable domain (outside the CDR3, taken from reference TRBV7-9 and TRBJ2-1): DTGVSQNPRHKITKRGQNVTFRCDPISEHNRLYWYRQTLGQGPEFLTYFQNEAQLEKSRLLSDRFSAERPKGSFSTLEIQRTEQGDSAMYLCASSSLSGRVKDEQFFGPGTRLTVL.

The chain is built from TRBV2 and TRBJ2-1; D gene ambiguous. The germline V gene encodes CDR1 SNHLY and CDR2 FYNNEI. The CDR3 sequence is 16 residues long. The V and J ends lost 1 base and 4 bases respectively, with 14 bases between them. The CDR3 region has the DNA TGTGCCAGCAGTGAAGGGGGTGTTTTAGGGTACAATGAGCAGTTCTTC. This encodes CASSEGGVLGYNEQFF.

The rearrangement links TRBV7-3 to TRBJ1-2, with D maybe TRBD1 (5 bases). CDR3 size: 15 residues. The germline gives CDR1 SGHTA, CDR2 FQGTGA. Trimming left V 5 bases short and J 6 bases short, with 19 bases between. The DNA of the CDR3 is TGTGCCAGCAGCCCGACGTCGGGGCATGTCGATGGCTACACCTTC. Translating it yields CASSPTSGHVDGYTF.

The chain joins TRBV7-8 to TRBJ2-5; perhaps TRBD1 as D (6 bases). CDR1 and CDR2 (germline): SGHVS, FQNEAQ. The V gene lost 6 bases and the J gene lost 2 bases, with 13 bases spanning the gap. The CDR3 contains 14 residues. This chain's CDR3 is CASRLGQTQETQYF. The DNA of the CDR3 is TGTGCCAGCAGACTCGGACAGACACAAGAGACCCAGTACTTC.

This clonotype has more than one count but fewer than ten. J is TRBJ1-5 and V is TRBV19, with D perhaps TRBD1 (6 bases). There are 15 residues in the CDR3. Trimming took 10 bases from V and 5 from J, leaving 21 bases between them. The V gene's germline CDR1 is LNHDA and CDR2 SQIVND (reference sequence). CDR3: CATTPWGQFHQPQHF. For the CDR3, the DNA is TGTGCCACCACTCCATGGGGGCAGTTCCATCAGCCCCAGCATTTT.

The chain uses TRBV29-1 and TRBJ2-3; a possible D gene is TRBD2 (7 bases). V gave up 4 bases and J gave up 5 bases, with 13 bases separating them. Per the germline V gene, CDR1 is SQVTM and CDR2 is ANQGSEA. The length of the CDR3 is 13 residues. CDR3 bases: TGCAGCGTTGCAGGAGGGGGGGGAGATACGCAGTATTTT. Translation gives CSVAGGGGDTQYF.

The chain joins TRBV7-8 to TRBJ2-1; 10 bases map to TRBD2. In germline, CDR1 is SGHVS, CDR2 FQNEAQ. CDR3 length equals 15 residues. Unmatched junction bases numbered 8, after V lost 4 bases and J lost 8 bases. The CDR3 bases are TGTGCCAGCAGCTCGCTAGCGGGGGCGGCCTATGAGCAGTTCTTC. Translation gives CASSSLAGAAYEQFF. The whole variable domain, filled in from reference TRBV7-8 and TRBJ2-1, reads GAGVSQSPRYKVAKRGQDVALRCDPISGHVSLFWYQQALGQGPEFLTYFQNEAQLDKSGLPSDRFFAERPEGSVSTLKIQRTQQEDSAVYLCASSSLAGAAYEQFFGPGTRLTVL.

V is TRBV11-2 and J is TRBJ2-2; either TRBD1 or TRBD2 may supply D (5 bases each). Trimming removed 4 bases from V and 6 bases from J, with 15 bases in between. Germline V gene lookup returns CDR1 SGHAT and CDR2 FQNNGV. There are 15 residues in the CDR3. As DNA, the CDR3 is TGTGCCAGCAGCTCCGGTTGGGGACGGGCCGGGGAGCTGTTTTTT. Its protein product is CASSSGWGRAGELFF. Full variable domain (rest looked up from reference TRBV11-2 and TRBJ2-2): EAGVAQSPRYKIIEKRQSVAFWCNPISGHATLYWYQQILGQGPKLLIQFQNNGVVDDSQLPKDRFSAERLKGVDSTLKIQPAKLEDSAVYLCASSSGWGRAGELFFGEGSRLTVL.

The V and J genes are TRBV12-3 or TRBV12-4 and TRBJ2-7, with 7 bases lining up with TRBD1. Unmatched junction bases numbered 23, after V lost 6 bases and J lost 3 bases. The CDR3 consists of 19 residues. The CDR3 bases are TGTGCCAGCAGCCATTGGGTGGGTGAGGGGGCAGAGGGATACTACGAGCAGTACTTC. This codes for CASSHWVGEGAEGYYEQYF.

The gene calls are TRBV4-2 and TRBJ2-5; D gene unclear. The germline gives CDR1 LGHNA, CDR2 YNFKEQ. This CDR3 is built from 16 residues. V lost 1 base and J lost 3, with 15 bases in between. The CDR3 region has the DNA TGTGCCAGCAGCCAAGGCGGCTACCGGCTGGAAGAGACCCAGTACTTC. It codes for CASSQGGYRLEETQYF.

The V gene is TRBV27, the J gene TRBJ2-2; no firm D call. The germline CDR1 and CDR2 sequences are MNHEY and SMNVEV (reference sequence). V was cut by 2 bases and J by 7 bases, with 11 bases left in between. The CDR3 runs to 14 residues. This chain's CDR3 is CASSLGWSGGELFF. Here the CDR3 DNA reads TGTGCCAGCAGTTTAGGGTGGTCGGGCGGGGAGCTGTTTTTT.

The J gene is TRBJ2-1, the V gene TRBV6-5, with D unresolved. Germline values: CDR1 MNHEY, CDR2 SVGAGI. Trimming left V 2 bases short and J 3 bases short, with 20 bases between. This CDR3 comprises 18 residues. CDR3 sequence: CASSYAPVWSSVYNEQFF. The CDR3 DNA reads TGTGCCAGCAGTTACGCCCCAGTATGGAGTTCAGTCTACAATGAGCAGTTCTTC.

V gene TRBV14 combines with J gene TRBJ1-1; D remains unclear. V lost 0 bases to trimming and J lost 1 base, with 9 bases between them. CDR3 length: 15 residues. Looked up from germline, CDR1 is SGHDN and CDR2 is FVKESK. The CDR3 here is CASSQEWARNTEAFF. The CDR3 DNA follows: TGTGCCAGCAGCCAAGAATGGGCACGGAACACTGAAGCTTTCTTT.

The chain combines TRBV6-6 with TRBJ2-7; 7 bases match TRBD2. With V trimmed by 7 bases and J by 4 bases, 19 bases remained unmatched. The CDR3 is made up of 17 amino acids. Germline CDR1 and CDR2: MNHNY and SVGAGI (reference sequence). The CDR3 region has the DNA TGTGCCAGCACCCGAGGCCCATCTCGCGGGGGTCTTTACGAGCAGTACTTC. It yields the protein CASTRGPSRGGLYEQYF.